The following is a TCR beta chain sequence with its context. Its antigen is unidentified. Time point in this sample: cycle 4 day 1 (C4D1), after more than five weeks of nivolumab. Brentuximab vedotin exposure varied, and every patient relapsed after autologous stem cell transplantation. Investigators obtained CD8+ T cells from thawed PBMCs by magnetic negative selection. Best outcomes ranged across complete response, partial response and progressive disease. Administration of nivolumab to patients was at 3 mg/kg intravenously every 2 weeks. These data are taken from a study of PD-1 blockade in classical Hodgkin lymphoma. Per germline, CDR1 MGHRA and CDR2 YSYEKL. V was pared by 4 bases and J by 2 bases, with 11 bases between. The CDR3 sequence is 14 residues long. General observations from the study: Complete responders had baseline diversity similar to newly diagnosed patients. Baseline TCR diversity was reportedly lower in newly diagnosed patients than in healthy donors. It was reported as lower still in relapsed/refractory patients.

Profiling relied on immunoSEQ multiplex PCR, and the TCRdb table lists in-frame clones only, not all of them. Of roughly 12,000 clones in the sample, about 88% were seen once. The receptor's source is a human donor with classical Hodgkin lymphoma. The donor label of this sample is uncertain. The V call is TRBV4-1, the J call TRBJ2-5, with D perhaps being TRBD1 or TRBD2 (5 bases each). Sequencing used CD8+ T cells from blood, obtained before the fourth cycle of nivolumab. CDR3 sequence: CASSLGPAQETQYF. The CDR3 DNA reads TGCGCCAGCAGCCTGGGACCGGCTCAAGAGACCCAGTACTTC.